This TCR beta chain is drawn from a study of T cell responses to AZD1222 COVID-19 vaccine. The germline V gene has CDR1 LGHDT and CDR2 YNNKEL (reference sequence). V was pared by 4 bases and J by 2 bases, with 23 bases between. This CDR3 contains 18 residues. Assay used: immunoSEQ multiplex PCR; TCRdb lists only in-frame clones, some missing. The table records 80,000 to 95,000 clones, 88% of them present only once. This clone was counted ten times or more. This sample comprised peripheral blood, obtained 28 days after the second AZD1222 dose. The sequence was collected from an adult who received the AZD1222 COVID-19 vaccine. V is TRBV3-1 (or the pseudogene TRBV3-2) and J is TRBJ1-1; D remains ambiguous. The CDR3 spells CASSLTFKRVTLNTEAFF. The CDR3 bases are TGTGCCAGCAGCCTTACTTTTAAACGGGTCACCCTTAACACTGAAGCTTTCTTT.